The TCR beta chain described here comes from a study of T-cell memory formation after mild COVID-19. Regarding the study as a whole: Pre-infection memory harbored some responding clones, suggesting cross-reactive memory joined. Those CD4+ clones that contracted were mainly in CM and EM (CD8+ ones in EMRA).

TCRdb re-analysed the 5' RACE reads in MiXCR, keeping a single row per CDR3 protein. The sample carries around 320,000 distinct CDR3 sequences, 25% to 30% recorded once. Points on this clonotype: Antigen specificity is unknown.

Unmatched junction bases numbered 11, after V lost 8 bases and J lost 6 bases. The CDR3 sequence is 14 residues long. Germline V gene data show CDR1 as KGHDR and CDR2 as SFDVKD. What was sequenced was PBMCs or a T cell subset sorted from them (not recorded which). The chain couples TRBV24-1 to TRBJ2-7, with 8 bases that match TRBD1. This receptor was taken from an adult woman who had mild COVID-19 (a few samples of this study predate the infection). Cell type and time point are not known. The CDR3: CATKSSDRAGEQYF. CDR3 bases: TGTGCCACCAAGTCATCGGACAGGGCTGGCGAGCAGTACTTC.